The 9 T cell receptor beta chains presented below share a single source sample, sequenced in a study of T cells in Graves' hyperthyroidism and ophthalmopathy. RNA transcripts provided the source from which TCR beta CDR3 regions were amplified. A set of HTBI primers served as the primers for a first-round RT-PCR of the TCR CDR3. Each CDR3 protein gets one entry after TCRdb re-called the multiplex PCR reads with MiXCR. The table lists 380,000 or so distinct CDR3 sequences, 15% to 20% of them singletons. The sequencing input was blood. The receptors come from a woman younger than 35 with Graves' hyperthyroidism.

V and J are TRBV20-1 and TRBJ2-7; tentative D call: TRBD2 (6 bases). Germline values: CDR1 DFQATT, CDR2 SNEGSKA (reference sequence). V lost 3 bases and J 3 bases, leaving 21 bases between the germline ends. The CDR3 runs to 16 residues. The CDR3 sequence: CSASYQGGVKYYEQYF. DNA of the CDR3: TGCAGTGCTAGCTATCAGGGCGGGGTAAAATACTACGAGCAGTACTTC.

This clonotype came up many times. The V gene is TRBV5-1, the J gene TRBJ2-5; 12 bases align to TRBD2. The CDR3 covers 15 residues. In germline, CDR1 is SGHRS, CDR2 YFSETQ. After removal of 2 bases from V and 4 bases from J, the junction contained 3 bases not matched to a gene. The CDR3 DNA reads TGCGCCAGCAGCTTACTAGCGGGGGGAACAGAGACCCAGTACTTC. Translated: CASSLLAGGTETQYF.

This clonotype was found many times. V and J are TRBV13 and TRBJ2-5; no definite D call. There are 15 residues in the CDR3. Germline V gene sequence: CDR1 PRHDT, CDR2 FYEKMQ (reference sequence). The ends were cut back, 2 bases at V and 5 bases at J, with 15 bases in the middle. The CDR3 DNA follows: TGTGCCAGCAGCTTAAATCCCCGCGGATTGGAGACCCAGTACTTC. Translation: CASSLNPRGLETQYF.

The rearrangement uses TRBV6-1 and TRBJ2-2; D not resolved. Germline assignment: CDR1 MNHNS and CDR2 SASEGT. V dropped 5 bases and J dropped 5 bases, with 9 bases sitting between them. The CDR3 has 13 residues. CDR3 amino acids: CASSPGPTGELFF. CDR3 DNA sequence: TGTGCCAGCAGTCCCGGACCTACCGGGGAGCTGTTTTTT.

The chain is built from TRBV2 and TRBJ1-3; D uncertain. V was clipped by 1 base and J by 9 bases, with 22 bases between them. CDR3 length equals 17 residues. Germline V gene sequence: CDR1 SNHLY, CDR2 FYNNEI. CDR3 region: CASSEGIISYSVITIYF. The CDR3 coding sequence is TGTGCCAGCAGTGAAGGTATCATCAGTTACTCTGTAATCACCATATATTTT.

This clonotype was detected many times. The V gene is TRBV2, the J gene TRBJ1-2; D unclear. The germline gives CDR1 SNHLY, CDR2 FYNNEI. CDR3 length equals 11 residues. V was pared by 7 bases and J by 3 bases, with 6 bases between. The CDR3 nucleotides are TGTGCCAGCATACGGGACTATGGCTACACCTTC. The encoded protein is CASIRDYGYTF.

This clonotype has at least ten counts. The V gene is TRBV7-8, the J gene TRBJ1-5, with a tentative D call TRBD1 (5 bases). V lost 2 bases and J 5 bases, leaving 13 bases between the germline ends. The CDR3 spans 15 residues. Germline CDR1 and CDR2: SGHVS and FQNEAQ. The CDR3 is CASSLYGGSDQPQHF. CDR3 in DNA: TGTGCCAGCAGCTTATATGGGGGAAGCGATCAGCCCCAGCATTTT. Together with reference TRBV7-8 and TRBJ1-5, the CDR3 gives the full variable domain: GAGVSQSPRYKVAKRGQDVALRCDPISGHVSLFWYQQALGQGPEFLTYFQNEAQLDKSGLPSDRFFAERPEGSVSTLKIQRTQQEDSAVYLCASSLYGGSDQPQHFGDGTRLSIL.

This clonotype was recorded at least ten times. V gene TRBV4-1 combines with J gene TRBJ1-2; the match to TRBD1 covers 7 bases. Trimming cost V 1 base and J 4 bases; bases outside gene matches: 9. CDR1 is MGHRA, CDR2 YSYEKL, per germline. The CDR3 has 16 residues. CDR3 coding DNA: TGCGCCAGCAGCCAAGGGGGACAGCAATTACTCTATGGCTACACCTTC. This codes for CASSQGGQQLLYGYTF.

This clonotype appeared many times. V is TRBV6-5 and J is TRBJ2-5, with D possibly TRBD2 on 5 matching bases. V was pared by 6 bases and J by 3 bases, with 14 bases between. There are 14 residues in the CDR3. Looked up from germline, CDR1 is MNHEY and CDR2 is SVGAGI. CDR3 in DNA: TGTGCCAGCAGCCAACTAGGAGATAAAGAGACCCAGTACTTC. It yields the protein CASSQLGDKETQYF.